Listed below are T cell receptor beta chains from one sample, sequenced in a study of shared T cell receptors in the human thymus. Profiling relied on immunoSEQ multiplex PCR, and the TCRdb table lists in-frame clones only, not all of them. The data show hundreds of thousands of clones, with more than 70% seen just once and approximately 0.0097% held by the top ten. The sample was also linked to a second study, of human thymus T cells.

The sequenced sample consisted of thymocytes. The source is a boy under two years old with a congenital heart defect. CDR3s include the opening cysteine and the closing phenylalanine or tryptophan. D genes are given only for firm matches. Clone size is given for some rows only: seen once, a few or many times, or a class if the clone is expanded.

D gene	V gene	J gene	clone size	CDR3 protein	CDR3 DNA
.	TRBV28	TRBJ1-4	few	CASSYVPTPGHDGKLFF	TGTGCCAGCAGTTACGTACCAACCCCAGGGCACGACGGGAAACTGTTTTTT
.	TRBV4-2	TRBJ1-4	once	CASSLPQARGYATNEKLFF	TGTGCCAGCAGCCTTCCTCAGGCCAGGGGATACGCAACTAATGAAAAACTGTTTTTT
.	TRBV28	TRBJ2-7	.	CASSPSGFSYEQYF	TGTGCCAGCAGCCCTTCCGGGTTCTCCTACGAGCAGTACTTC
TRBD1	TRBV4-3	TRBJ2-3	.	CASSLRKPGQKLDTQYF	TGCGCCAGCAGCCTTCGTAAACCGGGACAGAAGTTGGATACGCAGTATTTT
.	TRBV28	TRBJ1-5	.	CASSPQGIKGNGNQPQHF	TGTGCCAGCAGCCCCCAGGGGATAAAGGGGAATGGGAATCAGCCCCAGCATTTT
.	TRBV7-2	TRBJ1-1	.	CASSHWDKNTEAFF	TGTGCCAGCAGCCATTGGGACAAGAACACTGAAGCTTTCTTT
.	TRBV28	TRBJ2-1	.	CASADRTNEQFF	TGTGCCAGCGCCGACAGAACCAATGAGCAGTTCTTC
.	TRBV7-9	TRBJ1-5	.	CASSSQQGGNQPQHF	TGTGCCAGCAGCTCCCAACAGGGTGGCAATCAGCCCCAGCATTTT
.	TRBV14	TRBJ2-7	few	CASSPRSSPPYEQYF	TGTGCCAGCAGCCCCCGGAGTTCGCCTCCCTACGAGCAGTACTTC
TRBD1	TRBV25-1	TRBJ1-6	.	CASSDTGQGPANSPLHF	TGTGCCAGCAGTGATACAGGACAGGGGCCCGCTAATTCCCCCCTCCACTTT
.	TRBV30	TRBJ1-1	.	CAWSLRVNTEAFF	TGTGCCTGGTCTCTTAGAGTAAACACTGAAGCTTTCTTT
TRBD1	TRBV29-1	TRBJ2-7	.	CSAAGTGNEQYF	TGCAGCGCCGCCGGGACAGGGAACGAGCAGTACTTC
TRBD2	TRBV28	TRBJ2-2	.	CASSREREGRAGELFF	TGTGCCAGCAGTAGAGAGCGGGAGGGCCGGGCCGGGGAGCTGTTTTTT
.	TRBV28	TRBJ1-1	.	CASSQIHYNTEAFF	TGTGCCAGCAGCCAGATCCACTATAACACTGAAGCTTTCTTT
.	TRBV6-5	TRBJ2-1	.	CASSMDKEYNEQFF	TGTGCCAGCAGTATGGACAAAGAGTACAATGAGCAGTTCTTC
.	TRBV6-5	TRBJ1-1	few	CASSSTGRLNTEAFF	TGTGCCAGCAGTTCCACAGGGCGTTTGAACACTGAAGCTTTCTTT
.	TRBV6-6	TRBJ1-6	.	CASSYSAGGSPLHF	TGTGCCAGCAGTTACTCGGCGGGGGGATCACCCCTCCACTTT
.	TRBV4-1	TRBJ1-2	.	CASSQVKGANYGYTF	TGCGCCAGCAGCCAAGTCAAGGGGGCTAACTATGGCTACACCTTC
TRBD2	TRBV28	TRBJ2-1	.	CASSQGLAGGRPDNEQFF	TGTGCCAGCAGTCAGGGACTAGCGGGAGGGCGCCCAGACAATGAGCAGTTCTTC
.	TRBV2	TRBJ1-4	.	CASSPRKRVAGEKLFF	TGTGCCAGCAGCCCACGGAAAAGGGTAGCGGGGGAAAAACTGTTTTTT
TRBD1	TRBV4-3	TRBJ1-5	.	CASSQQRTGGRNQPQHF	TGCGCCAGCAGCCAGCAGAGGACAGGGGGTCGTAATCAGCCCCAGCATTTT
.	TRBV6-1	TRBJ2-3	.	CASSGNDSMVADTQYF	TGTGCCAGCAGTGGCAACGACTCAATGGTTGCAGATACGCAGTATTTT
.	TRBV4-3	TRBJ1-1	.	CASSPGPGTEAFF	TGCGCCAGCAGCCCAGGACCGGGGACTGAAGCTTTCTTT